Below are 28 T cell receptor beta chains sequenced from a single sample in a study of cytomegalovirus exposure and HLA in healthy donors. Repertoires were generated with immunoSEQ multiplex PCR, while TCRdb's copy carries only in-frame clones and drops some. Here the sample spans about 110,000 clones, approximately 91% being singletons. The sample taken for sequencing was PBMCs. Receptors were obtained from a woman younger than 30 in good health and CMV-seronegative.

V gene TRBV4-2 combines with J gene TRBJ1-1, with a possible D match to TRBD1 (6 bases). Trimming pared 3 bases from V and 5 bases from J, leaving 13 bases between. The V gene's germline CDR1 is LGHNA and CDR2 YNFKEQ. CDR3 length: 14 amino acids. Here the CDR3 reads CASSHSGVGTEAFF. The CDR3 DNA reads TGTGCCAGCAGCCACTCAGGGGTGGGGACTGAAGCTTTCTTT.

This chain links TRBV5-1 with TRBJ1-2; D may be TRBD1 (5 bases). The CDR3 spans 15 residues. Germline V gene lookup returns CDR1 SGHRS and CDR2 YFSETQ. The V gene lost 0 bases and the J gene lost 8 bases, with 17 bases spanning the gap. CDR3 sequence: CASSLGPQGGGGYTF. Written as DNA, the CDR3 is TGCGCCAGCAGCTTGGGGCCGCAGGGAGGCGGCGGCTACACCTTC.

The chain combines TRBV5-1 with TRBJ2-7; tentatively, D is TRBD1 (6 bases). The CDR3 contains 13 residues. Germline V gene lookup returns CDR1 SGHRS and CDR2 YFSETQ. The V and J ends lost 1 base and 5 bases respectively, with 10 bases between them. The DNA of the CDR3 is TGCGCCAGCAGCTTGCAGGGGCGGGACGAGCAGTACTTC. Protein product: CASSLQGRDEQYF. Full variable domain (missing parts from reference TRBV5-1 and TRBJ2-7): KAGVTQTPRYLIKTRGQQVTLSCSPISGHRSVSWYQQTPGQGLQFLFEYFSETQRNKGNFPGRFSGRQFSNSRSEMNVSTLELGDSALYLCASSLQGRDEQYFGPGTRLTVT.

The rearrangement joins TRBV11-2 to TRBJ2-1; D may be TRBD2 (5 bases). V was clipped by 1 base and J by 9 bases, with 13 bases between them. The CDR3 runs 14 residues. CDR1 is SGHAT, CDR2 FQNNGV, per germline. This CDR3 is CASSLVASAAEQFF. CDR3 nucleotides: TGTGCCAGCAGCTTAGTTGCATCAGCGGCTGAGCAGTTCTTC.

This clone was observed a few times. CDR3: CASSPGGQETQYF. In DNA, the CDR3 is TGTGCCAGCAGTCCGGGGGGCCAAGAGACCCAGTACTTC. The chain carries TRBV28 and TRBJ2-5; TRBD2 matches 7 bases. The CDR3 covers 13 residues. The trim removed 5 bases at V and 1 base at J, leaving 1 base unmatched. The germline gives CDR1 MDHEN, CDR2 SYDVKM.

This rearrangement joins TRBV6-5 to TRBJ1-2; D might be TRBD1 (5 bases). V was clipped by 6 bases and J by 0 bases, with 11 bases between them. From germline, CDR1 is MNHEY and CDR2 SVGAGI. This CDR3 has 14 amino acids. Here the CDR3 reads CASRPTRANYGYTF. Here the CDR3 DNA reads TGTGCCAGCAGGCCCACCAGGGCTAACTATGGCTACACCTTC.

This clone was recorded only once. This sequence joins TRBV28 and TRBJ2-1, with 11 bases lining up with TRBD2. Germline V CDR1 and CDR2: MDHEN, SYDVKM. The trim removed 6 bases at V and 4 bases at J, leaving 2 bases unmatched. This CDR3 comprises 14 residues. CDR3 sequence: CASRTSGSYNEQFF. The CDR3 DNA reads as TGTGCCAGCAGAACTAGCGGGAGTTACAATGAGCAGTTCTTC.

This clone was seen only a few times. V and J are TRBV19 and TRBJ1-2; D is unclear. CDR3 length equals 15 residues. Deletions cut 10 bases from V and 5 bases from J, with 23 bases between. Germline V gene sequence: CDR1 LNHDA, CDR2 SQIVND (reference sequence). CDR3 amino acids: CATQEAQRTRYGYTF. For the CDR3, the DNA is TGTGCCACCCAGGAGGCACAAAGGACCCGGTATGGCTACACCTTC.

The chain recombines TRBV7-2 with TRBJ2-5, with 7 positions matching TRBD2. Germline values: CDR1 SGHTA, CDR2 FQGNSA. V shed 11 bases and J 2 bases; nucleotides not matched to a gene: 14. CDR3 size: 15 residues. The CDR3: CASGRWRGFQETQYF. The CDR3 DNA follows: TGTGCCTCTGGCAGGTGGCGGGGGTTTCAAGAGACCCAGTACTTC.

This chain connects TRBV5-1 to TRBJ2-1, with 7 bases lining up with TRBD1. Germline V CDR1 and CDR2: SGHRS, YFSETQ. J was trimmed by 6 bases and V by 6 bases; bases with no gene match: 6. The length of the CDR3 is 13 residues. CDR3 amino acids: CASTPTGSNEQFF. For the CDR3, the DNA is TGCGCCAGCACCCCGACAGGGTCCAATGAGCAGTTCTTC. Full variable domain (missing parts from reference TRBV5-1 and TRBJ2-1): KAGVTQTPRYLIKTRGQQVTLSCSPISGHRSVSWYQQTPGQGLQFLFEYFSETQRNKGNFPGRFSGRQFSNSRSEMNVSTLELGDSALYLCASTPTGSNEQFFGPGTRLTVL.

The rearrangement joins TRBV2 to TRBJ1-1, with D possibly being TRBD1 (5 bases). This CDR3 spans 12 amino acids. V was shortened by 8 bases and J by 1 base, with 8 bases between the two germline ends. The germline CDR1 and CDR2 sequences are SNHLY and FYNNEI. The CDR3 DNA follows: TGTGCCAGCGGGGGGGGGAACACTGAAGCTTTCTTT. This encodes CASGGGNTEAFF.

The V gene is TRBV4-2, the J gene TRBJ2-7, with 8 bases that match TRBD2. The trim removed 3 bases at V and 2 bases at J, leaving 6 bases unmatched. CDR3 length: 15 residues. Per germline, CDR1 LGHNA and CDR2 YNFKEQ. Written as DNA, the CDR3 is TGTGCCAGCAGCCAGGATCCGGGGGGGCCCTACGAGCAGTACTTC. Its translation: CASSQDPGGPYEQYF.

The chain combines TRBV19 with TRBJ2-7; D may be TRBD2 (6 bases). Germline assignment: CDR1 LNHDA and CDR2 SQIVND (reference sequence). This CDR3 is built from 14 residues. V lost 7 bases, J lost 0 bases, and 13 bases lay in between. This chain's CDR3 is CASKIAVSSYEQYF. The CDR3, as DNA: TGTGCCAGTAAAATAGCGGTCAGCTCCTACGAGCAGTACTTC.

This clone has a handful of counts. The genes are TRBV27 and TRBJ1-5; D unresolved. The CDR3 totals 14 residues. Germline values: CDR1 MNHEY, CDR2 SMNVEV (reference sequence). With 4 bases removed from V and 4 bases from J, the gap between germline ends came to 11 bases. The CDR3 sequence: CASSSSVRNQPQHF. Here the CDR3 DNA reads TGTGCCAGCAGTTCCAGTGTACGTAATCAGCCCCAGCATTTT.

The DNA for the CDR3 is TGTGCCAGCAGCGGAGGGGGGATCCTGCGGGGGATGAACACTGAAGCTTTCTTT. This codes for CASSGGGILRGMNTEAFF. This chain joins TRBV9 and TRBJ1-1, with TRBD1 as a possible D gene (6 bases). CDR3 length: 18 residues. Between the trimmed V and J ends, which lost 3 bases and 0 bases, there was a span of 21 bases. Germline V gives CDR1 SGDLS, CDR2 YYNGEE.

The CDR3 loop reads CASSYSAGDNEQFF. As DNA, the CDR3 is TGTGCCAGCAGTTATTCAGCGGGGGACAATGAGCAGTTCTTC. The chain has TRBV6-5 and TRBJ2-1, with TRBD2 identical over 8 bases. Germline V gene lookup returns CDR1 MNHEY and CDR2 SVGAGI. The CDR3 runs to 14 residues. V trimming: 3 bases; J trimming: 5 bases; junction bases outside the gene matches: 3.

The chain joins TRBV18 to TRBJ1-1; TRBD1 matches at 11 bases. V trimming: 2 bases; J trimming: 8 bases; junction bases outside the gene matches: 7. The CDR3 sequence is 15 residues long. Germline V gives CDR1 KGHSH, CDR2 LQKENI. The CDR3 reads CASSPSGTGGFEAFF. Written as DNA, the CDR3 is TGTGCCAGCTCACCATCCGGGACAGGGGGGTTCGAAGCTTTCTTT.

This clone was observed a single time. The chain carries TRBV4-2 and TRBJ2-1; 7 bases are shared with TRBD2. The V and J ends lost 5 bases and 2 bases, in that order; junction bases with no gene match: 15. The CDR3 extends over 18 amino acids. Germline CDR1 reads LGHNA; CDR2 reads YNFKEQ. In nucleotides, the CDR3 is TGTGCCAGCAGCGAAGGTGTTAGCGGGCAACCCCCCTACAATGAGCAGTTCTTC. Its protein product is CASSEGVSGQPPYNEQFF.

The chain joins TRBV19 to TRBJ2-3; no clear D gene. The CDR3 runs to 13 residues. Germline values: CDR1 LNHDA, CDR2 SQIVND (reference sequence). Trimming shortened V by 6 bases and J by 2 bases, and 9 bases separated the two germline ends. The CDR3 sequence: CASSLAPTDTQYF. As DNA, the CDR3 is TGTGCCAGTAGCTTGGCCCCCACAGATACGCAGTATTTT.

The rearrangement links TRBV5-6 to TRBJ2-3, with D unresolved. With 4 bases removed from V and 11 bases from J, the gap between germline ends came to 14 bases. CDR1 and CDR2 from the germline V gene are SGHDT and YYEEEE. This CDR3 has 12 amino acids. CDR3: CASSLGLLEQYF. The CDR3 DNA sequence: TGTGCCAGCAGCCTAGGCCTTTTGGAGCAGTATTTT.

The chain employs TRBV28 and TRBJ1-6; D remains ambiguous. V gave up 6 bases and J gave up 0 bases, with 6 bases separating them. The length of the CDR3 is 14 residues. Germline loops: CDR1 MDHEN, CDR2 SYDVKM. CDR3 nucleotides: TGTGCCAGCAGCTCGCGCTCCTATAATTCACCCCTCCACTTT. This encodes CASSSRSYNSPLHF.

The chain employs TRBV27 and TRBJ2-7; tentative D call: TRBD2 (6 bases). Trimming cost V 2 bases and J 0 bases, with 11 bases left between them. Germline lookup yields CDR1 MNHEY and CDR2 SMNVEV (reference sequence). The CDR3 sequence is 15 residues long. The CDR3 nucleotides read TGTGCCAGCAGTTTAGAGCGGGCCAGCTCCTACGAGCAGTACTTC. Translation: CASSLERASSYEQYF.

CDR3: CASSGGGRNNEQFF. CDR3 nucleotides: TGCGCCAGCAGCGGGGGCGGCAGAAACAATGAGCAGTTCTTC. The V gene is TRBV5-1, the J gene TRBJ2-1, with a possible D match to TRBD1 (6 bases). The ends were cut back, 4 bases at V and 5 bases at J, with 13 bases in the middle. The CDR3 covers 14 residues. CDR1 is SGHRS, CDR2 YFSETQ, per germline.

The chain carries TRBV19 and TRBJ1-2, with D perhaps TRBD1 (6 bases). The CDR3 has 14 amino acids. V shed 4 bases and J shed 9 bases, with 18 bases lying between them. Looked up from germline, CDR1 is LNHDA and CDR2 is SQIVND (reference sequence). The CDR3 nucleotides are TGTGCCAGTAGTACGGCGGACAGAGTTACCCGCTACACCTTC. It specifies CASSTADRVTRYTF. Drawing the rest from reference TRBV19 and TRBJ1-2, the complete variable domain is DGGITQSPKYLFRKEGQNVTLSCEQNLNHDAMYWYRQDPGQGLRLIYYSQIVNDFQKGDIAEGYSVSREKKESFPLTVTSAQKNPTAFYLCASSTADRVTRYTFGSGTRLTVV.

This sequence joins TRBV7-9 and TRBJ1-1, with D hard to call. Between the trimmed V and J ends, which lost 4 bases and 1 base, there was a span of 7 bases. CDR1 is SEHNR, CDR2 FQNEAQ, per germline (reference sequence). This CDR3 is built from 13 residues. The CDR3 spells CASSSGGNTEAFF. The CDR3 bases are TGTGCCAGCAGCTCCGGTGGGAACACTGAAGCTTTCTTT.

The rearrangement joins TRBV6-1 to TRBJ2-7, with D perhaps matching TRBD1 (7 bases). With 0 bases removed from V and 1 base from J, the gap between germline ends came to 13 bases. This CDR3 is 16 amino acids long. The germline V gene has CDR1 MNHNS and CDR2 SASEGT. This CDR3 reads CASSEARGDRSYEQYF. CDR3 bases: TGTGCCAGCAGTGAAGCGAGGGGGGACAGATCCTACGAGCAGTACTTC.

The chain is built from TRBV7-9 and TRBJ2-2, with TRBD1 identical over 7 bases. CDR1 is SEHNR, CDR2 FQNEAQ, per germline (reference sequence). This CDR3 has 15 residues. With 5 bases clipped from V and 5 bases from J, the junction kept 8 bases outside the gene matches. The CDR3 nucleotides are TGTGCCAGCAGCCGTGACAGGGCCGGAACCGGGGAGCTGTTTTTT. It translates to CASSRDRAGTGELFF.

This clone was recorded only once. J is TRBJ2-5 and V is TRBV29-1, with a tentative D call TRBD2 (6 bases). The ends were cut back, 3 bases at V and 0 bases at J, with 11 bases in the middle. The CDR3 runs to 14 residues. Germline V gene data show CDR1 as SQVTM and CDR2 as ANQGSEA. The DNA for the CDR3 is TGCAGCGTTGATGGCGGGACGGACCAAGAGACCCAGTACTTC. It yields the protein CSVDGGTDQETQYF.